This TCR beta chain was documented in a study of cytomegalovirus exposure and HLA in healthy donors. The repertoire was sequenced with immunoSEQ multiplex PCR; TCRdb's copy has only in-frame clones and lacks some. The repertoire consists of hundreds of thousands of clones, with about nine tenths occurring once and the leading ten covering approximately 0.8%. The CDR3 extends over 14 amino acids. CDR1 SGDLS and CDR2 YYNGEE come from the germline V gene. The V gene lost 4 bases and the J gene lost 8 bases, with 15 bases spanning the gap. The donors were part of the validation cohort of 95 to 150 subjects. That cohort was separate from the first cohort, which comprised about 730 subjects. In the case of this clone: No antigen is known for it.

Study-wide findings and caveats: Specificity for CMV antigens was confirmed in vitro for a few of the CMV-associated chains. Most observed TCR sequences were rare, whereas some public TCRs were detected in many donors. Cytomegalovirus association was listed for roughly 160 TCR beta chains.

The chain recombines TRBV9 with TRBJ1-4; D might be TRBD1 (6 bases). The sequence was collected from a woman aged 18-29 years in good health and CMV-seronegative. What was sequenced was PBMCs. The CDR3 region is CASSPTGSGEKLFF. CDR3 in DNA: TGTGCCAGCAGCCCGACAGGTTCGGGGGAAAAACTGTTTTTT.